This entry is about one T cell receptor (beta chain). Its recognized antigen is unknown. A read error may account for a junction end that differs from germline. This record comes from a study of cytomegalovirus exposure and HLA in healthy donors (dated by TCRdb to 2016 to 2017). Background on the whole study: A later analysis indicated that the 95 to 150 validation repertoires were generated on the platform also employed for the approximately 670 repertoires of the first cohort. The aim of the study was to test whether cataloging public T cell receptors could identify signatures of past pathogen exposure. A separate validation cohort of 90 to 150 different subjects was used in addition to the roughly 640-subject first cohort. To predict cytomegalovirus infection status, the study brought together high-throughput TCR immunosequencing, statistical association of individual TCRs with disease status, and machine learning.

Spanning cysteine to phenylalanine, the CDR3 consists of 14 amino acids. Just CDR3 DNA is preserved here, 42 bases in frame from base 1. Reading the germline V gene gives CDR1 SQVTM and CDR2 ANQGSEA. The protocol used for the library was the immunoSEQ multiplex PCR assay. In the paper's pipeline: A statistical classification framework was built to diagnose cytomegalovirus status from the catalog of TCR beta chain sequences. TCRdb provides this immuneACCESS table in a form limited to in-frame rearrangements. Some clones are lacking; in checked studies, under half of them reflect an unresolved V gene, and why the rest are absent is not known. V and J calls and clone size follow that table, whereas D and trimming were derived from the DNA. The sample table shows about 180,000 clones, and 85% are seen once. 15% to 20% of the sample comes from the top ten. Donors formed part of the validation cohort, which comprised over a hundred subjects and was distinct from the first cohort of over 500 subjects.

Here is what the overall study found, with its caveats: The validation cohort had no HLA typing available for a later analysis, so co-occurrence within that cohort was assessed over all 130 or so repertoires. Most TCR sequences were seen in very few donors, while some public TCRs were found in many individuals. Of the cluster scores, roughly 93% were above 0 in a later analysis, which found that TCRs clustered in the first cohort also tended to co-occur in the 120 validation repertoires. In both the original and validation cohorts, the classifier was reported to diagnose cytomegalovirus status with high specificity and sensitivity. In vitro tests confirmed that three of the cytomegalovirus-associated TCR beta chains recognize cytomegalovirus antigens. In the study, approximately 160 TCR beta chains were listed as associated with cytomegalovirus. It was suggested by the authors that the approach could potentially be generalized to other disease states and immunological phenotypes.

The sample was PBMCs. The sequence was obtained from a man aged 18-30 years in good health and CMV-seropositive. The V and J genes are TRBV29-1 and TRBJ2-3; 8 nucleotides in the junction match TRBD1. The sequenced DNA is TGCAGCCTTGAAAGGGACAGGAGCACAGATACGCAGTATTTT. Its product reads: CSLERDRSTDTQYF.